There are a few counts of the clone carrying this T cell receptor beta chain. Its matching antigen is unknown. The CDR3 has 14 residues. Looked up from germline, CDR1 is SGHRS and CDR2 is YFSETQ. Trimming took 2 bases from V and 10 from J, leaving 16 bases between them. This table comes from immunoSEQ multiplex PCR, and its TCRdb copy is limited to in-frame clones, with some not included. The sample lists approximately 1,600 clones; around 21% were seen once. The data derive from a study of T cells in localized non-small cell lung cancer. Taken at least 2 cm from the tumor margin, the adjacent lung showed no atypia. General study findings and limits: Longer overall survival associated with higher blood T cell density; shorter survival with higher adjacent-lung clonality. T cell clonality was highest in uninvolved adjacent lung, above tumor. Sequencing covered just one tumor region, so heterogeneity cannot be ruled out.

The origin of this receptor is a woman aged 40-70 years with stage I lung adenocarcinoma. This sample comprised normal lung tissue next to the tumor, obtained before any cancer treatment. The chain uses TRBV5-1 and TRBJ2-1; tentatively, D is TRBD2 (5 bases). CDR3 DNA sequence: TGCGCCAGCAGCTTAGGAGCGGCAGGCAAGGAGCAGTTCTTC. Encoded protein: CASSLGAAGKEQFF. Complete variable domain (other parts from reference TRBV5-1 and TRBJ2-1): KAGVTQTPRYLIKTRGQQVTLSCSPISGHRSVSWYQQTPGQGLQFLFEYFSETQRNKGNFPGRFSGRQFSNSRSEMNVSTLELGDSALYLCASSLGAAGKEQFFGPGTRLTVL.